The sequence of this T cell receptor beta chain was determined in a study of OX40 agonist ivuxolimab in advanced cancers. As for the study in general: With ivuxolimab, an agonistic anti-OX40 (CD134) antibody, patients were treated.

The repertoire was sequenced with immunoSEQ multiplex PCR; TCRdb's copy has only in-frame clones and lacks some. The data show roughly 70,000 clones, more than 75% seen once. Germline lookup yields CDR1 SQVTM and CDR2 ANQGSEA. V was shortened by 7 bases and J by 2 bases, with 5 bases between the two germline ends. This CDR3 region has 10 residues. This clone has more than one count but fewer than ten. A history of autoimmune disease or systemic immunosuppression excluded patients. The starting material was CD4+ or CD8+ T cells sorted from blood, obtained in a trial of the OX40 agonist ivuxolimab. This rearrangement joins TRBV29-1 to TRBJ1-1; D is uncertain. The receptor comes from an adult with an advanced solid tumor such as melanoma, head and neck, liver or kidney cancer. CDR3 region: CSAQNTEAFF. As DNA, the CDR3 is TGCAGCGCCCAAAACACTGAAGCTTTCTTT. Filled out from reference TRBV29-1 and TRBJ1-1, the complete variable domain reads SAVISQKPSRDICQRGTSLTIQCQVDSQVTMMFWYRQQPGQSLTLIATANQGSEATYESGFVIDKFPISRPNLTFSTLTVSNMSPEDSSIYLCSAQNTEAFFGQGTRLTVV.